These 2 T cell receptor beta chains share one sample of origin, sequenced in a study of response to subunit inactivated influenza vaccine. TCRdb analysed the RT-PCR reads with MiXCR anew, one entry per CDR3 protein. The data show roughly 160,000 distinct CDR3 sequences, about 11% seen once. Sample: non-naive T cells sorted from PBMCs, taken roughly 47 days after vaccination. These receptors were obtained from a man over 45 who received an inactivated influenza vaccine.

The V and J genes are TRBV7-2 and TRBJ2-1, with 7 bases aligning to TRBD1. The CDR3 covers 15 residues. J was trimmed by 0 bases and V by 4 bases; bases with no gene match: 3. CDR1 is SGHTA and CDR2 is FQGNSA in the germline V gene. The CDR3 here is CASSSGTASYNEQFF. CDR3 nucleotides: TGTGCCAGCAGCTCCGGGACAGCCTCCTACAATGAGCAGTTCTTC.

V gene TRBV5-1 combines with J gene TRBJ2-3, with 9 bases lining up with TRBD1. The germline V gene encodes CDR1 SGHRS and CDR2 YFSETQ. The J segment lost 5 bases and the V segment lost 1 base, leaving 5 bases of the junction unmatched. The CDR3 totals 15 residues. CDR3 loop: CASSLTGGVGDTQYF. CDR3 sequence (DNA): TGCGCCAGCAGCTTGACAGGGGGCGTGGGAGATACGCAGTATTTT.